This T cell receptor (beta chain) is from a study of blood T cell repertoires in COVID-19. Clinical history as reported by participants underpinned cohort assignment. TCRdb keeps only in-frame clones here, not all; method: immunoSEQ multiplex PCR. The sample yields approximately 150,000 clones, over 70% seen once. Germline V gives CDR1 LGHDT, CDR2 YNNKEL (reference sequence). The CDR3 extends over 14 amino acids. The V end was cut by 1 base, the J end by 8 bases, with 14 bases between. Sequences were obtained from PBMCs or T cells enriched from blood (not recorded which). The clonotype comes from a woman between 40 and 50 years old with acute COVID-19. This chain uses TRBV3-1 (or the pseudogene TRBV3-2) with TRBJ1-2, with a weak D call TRBD1 (5 bases). This CDR3 is CASSQAAGKHGYTF. CDR3 in DNA: TGTGCCAGCAGCCAAGCTGCAGGGAAACACGGCTACACCTTC.